This TCR beta chain was identified in a study of a mutant IDH1 vaccine in newly diagnosed glioma. About the research overall: Patients were pretreated with radiotherapy, temozolomide, or both, mostly both.

To note about this clone: Its antigen is currently unknown.

The germline gives CDR1 SNHLY, CDR2 FYNNEI. V was clipped by 2 bases and J by 1 base, with 10 bases between them. The CDR3 consists of 15 residues. TCRdb's table, derived via immunoSEQ multiplex PCR, lists solely in-frame clones and lacks some. This sample yields tens of thousands of clones, of which 83% are seen a single time; under 4.5% belongs to the top ten. Sample time point: week 47, end of study. Vaccination used 300 ug of mutant IDH1 20-mer peptide per dose, with topical imiquimod. Diagnosis in the donors showed new WHO grade 3 or 4 astrocytomas that were IDH1-mutant and ATRX-lost. The rearrangement uses TRBV2 and TRBJ2-3, with no clear D. The sequence was obtained from a man younger than 40 with glioma. Sequencing used PBMCs, obtained from a glioma patient whose treatment included an IDH1 peptide vaccine. The CDR3 protein is CASSESLGGTDTQYF. The CDR3 coding sequence is TGTGCCAGCAGTGAAAGCCTAGGAGGCACAGATACGCAGTATTTT.